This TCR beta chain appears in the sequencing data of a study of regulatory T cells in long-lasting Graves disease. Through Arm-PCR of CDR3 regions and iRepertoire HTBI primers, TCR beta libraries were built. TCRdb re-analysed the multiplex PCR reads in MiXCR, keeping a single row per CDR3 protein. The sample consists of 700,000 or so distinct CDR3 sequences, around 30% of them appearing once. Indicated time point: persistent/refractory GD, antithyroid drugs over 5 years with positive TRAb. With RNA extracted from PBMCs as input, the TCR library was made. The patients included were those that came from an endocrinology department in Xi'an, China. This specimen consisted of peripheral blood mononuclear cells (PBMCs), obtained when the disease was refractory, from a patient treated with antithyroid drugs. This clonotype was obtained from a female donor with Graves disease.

CDR3 residues: CSVSGQGETQYF. As DNA, the CDR3 is TGCAGCGTTTCGGGACAGGGAGAGACCCAGTACTTC. V usage is TRBV29-1 and J usage is TRBJ2-5, with 9 bases fitting TRBD1. Trimming cost V 5 bases and J 4 bases; bases outside gene matches: 2. CDR3 length: 12 amino acids. CDR1 is SQVTM, CDR2 ANQGSEA, per germline.